These 7 T cell receptor beta chains were sequenced from one sample in a study of identical twins. Via MiXCR, TCRdb re-called the 5' RACE reads, giving one row per CDR3 protein. The sample shows around 230,000 distinct CDR3 sequences, roughly a tenth of them seen only once. Material: memory (CD45RO+) T cells sorted from blood. The receptors come from a woman younger than 35 in good health.

This clonotype came up a few times. The chain couples TRBV4-2 to TRBJ1-2; 10 bases are a match to TRBD1. There are 17 residues in the CDR3. Germline-derived CDR1 and CDR2 are LGHNA and YNFKEQ. J lost 5 bases, V lost 3 bases, and 12 bases had no gene match. The CDR3 DNA sequence: TGTGCCAGCAGCCAGGCCGGGACAGGGGTGTCGCGGTATGGCTACACCTTC. Protein: CASSQAGTGVSRYGYTF.

As concerns this clonotype: Being one base from a much bigger clone, this may be a read error. The chain carries TRBV4-2 and TRBJ2-7; possibly TRBD1 for D (5 bases). The V end lost 1 base, the J end lost 2 bases, and 12 bases lay between the germline ends. Germline CDR1 is LGHNA and CDR2 is YNFKEQ. The CDR3 contains 15 residues. The CDR3 sequence is CASSQGRQSTYEQYF. CDR3 nucleotide sequence: TGTGCCAGCAGCCAAGGGAGACAGTCGACCTACGAGCAGTACTTC.

The chain recombines TRBV7-2 with TRBJ2-7, with TRBD1 identical over 7 bases. The V gene end was trimmed by 5 bases and the J gene end by 5 bases; junction bases not matched to a gene: 6. From germline, CDR1 is SGHTA and CDR2 FQGNSA. There are 13 residues in the CDR3. The CDR3 nucleotides read TGTGCCAGCAGCATATACAGGGGCGACGAGCAGTACTTC. Translated, it gives CASSIYRGDEQYF.

This clonotype was recorded many times. The CDR3 is CASSSAGLDTQYF. CDR3 bases: TGTGCCAGCAGTTCGGCAGGGCTCGATACGCAGTATTTT. The rearrangement joins TRBV12-3 or TRBV12-4 to TRBJ2-3, with TRBD1 as a possible D gene (5 bases). The CDR3 is 13 residues long. The V and J ends lost 4 bases and 6 bases respectively, with 11 bases between them.

This clonotype was counted ten times or more. The genes are TRBV5-1 and TRBJ2-1; TRBD1 matches at 7 bases. Germline lookup yields CDR1 SGHRS and CDR2 YFSETQ. Trimming cost V 0 bases and J 9 bases; bases outside gene matches: 3. The CDR3 sequence is 13 residues long. The CDR3 DNA sequence: TGCGCCAGCAGCTTGGAAGGGGGCGGTGAGCAGTTCTTC. This gives the protein CASSLEGGGEQFF.

Only a few counts were recorded for this clonotype. The rearrangement joins TRBV29-1 to TRBJ2-5; 7 bases are shared with TRBD2. J was trimmed by 3 bases and V by 4 bases; bases with no gene match: 5. From germline, CDR1 is SQVTM and CDR2 ANQGSEA. The CDR3 consists of 13 residues. The chain's CDR3 is CSVALGGEETQYF. The CDR3 DNA is TGCAGCGTTGCTTTGGGAGGGGAAGAGACCCAGTACTTC.

The rearrangement uses TRBV4-3 and TRBJ2-7; D possibly corresponds to TRBD2 (5 bases). The CDR3 totals 14 residues. Trimming cost V 1 base and J 4 bases, with 11 bases left between them. Germline V gene sequence: CDR1 LGHNA, CDR2 YSLEER. The CDR3 sequence: CASSQGLSAYEQYF. The CDR3 nucleotides read TGCGCCAGCAGCCAAGGACTATCAGCGTACGAGCAGTACTTC.